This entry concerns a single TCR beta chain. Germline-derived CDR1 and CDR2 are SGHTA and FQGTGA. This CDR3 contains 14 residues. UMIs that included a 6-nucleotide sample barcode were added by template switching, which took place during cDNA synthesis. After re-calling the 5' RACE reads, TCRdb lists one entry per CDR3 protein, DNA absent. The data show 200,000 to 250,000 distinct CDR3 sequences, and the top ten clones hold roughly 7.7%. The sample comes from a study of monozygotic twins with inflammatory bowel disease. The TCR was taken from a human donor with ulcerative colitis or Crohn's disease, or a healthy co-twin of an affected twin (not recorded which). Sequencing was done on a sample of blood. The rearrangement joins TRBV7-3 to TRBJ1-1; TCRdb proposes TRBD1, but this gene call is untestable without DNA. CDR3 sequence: CASSERQGGTEAFF.